The rows below give T cell receptor beta chains drawn from one sample of a study of T cells in Graves' hyperthyroidism and ophthalmopathy. TCRdb processed the multiplex PCR reads anew with MiXCR; each CDR3 protein has one entry. This repertoire shows about 570,000 distinct CDR3 sequences, just over 45% found once; its top ten account for 19%. Sequenced input: peripheral blood or thyroid tissue (not recorded which). These receptor sequences come from an adult woman with Graves' disease, either hyperthyroidism or ophthalmopathy (not recorded which). CDR3s include the opening cysteine and the closing phenylalanine or tryptophan. The D gene is left open where the match is weak. Expanded clones get a size class; other rows say once, few or many, or leave the size out.

>TRBV28|12|few|TRBD1|TRBJ1-3
CASSSRGTGTDF
TGTGCCAGCAGTTCCCGGGGGACAGGGACGGATTTT
>TRBV4-1|14|many|.|TRBJ1-5
CASSQDGSNQPQHF
TGCGCCAGCAGCCAAGACGGTAGCAATCAGCCCCAGCATTTT
>TRBV7-3|23|few|.|TRBJ1-2
CASSFYICSAYTRDTSGDDGYTF
.
>TRBV15|15|many|.|TRBJ1-1
CATSRVGGSTTEAFF
TGTGCCACCAGCAGAGTGGGAGGGTCGACCACTGAAGCTTTCTTT
>TRBV10-2|13|.|.|TRBJ1-5
CAIGDNWGQPQHF
TGCGCCATCGGCGATAATTGGGGTCAGCCCCAGCATTTT
>TRBV6-6|14|.|TRBD1|TRBJ1-4
CASRRTGVNEKLFF
TGTGCCAGCAGACGGACAGGGGTTAATGAAAAACTGTTTTTT
>TRBV10-2|13|many|.|TRBJ2-7
CASRSSSHYEQYF
TGCGCCAGCAGGTCAAGCTCCCACTACGAGCAGTACTTC
>TRBV5-5|18|many|.|TRBJ1-3
CASSFYMKKVSSGNTIYF
TGTGCCAGCAGCTTCTATATGAAAAAGGTTAGCTCTGGAAACACCATATATTTT
>TRBV5-1|14|.|.|TRBJ1-6
CASSFQPGGSPLHF
TGCGCCAGCAGCTTCCAACCGGGGGGGTCACCCCTCCACTTT
>TRBV28|15|.|TRBD1|TRBJ2-7
CASSSGQGVPYEQYF
TGCGCCAGCAGCTCCGGACAGGGGGTCCCCTACGAGCAGTACTTC